The next 7 T cell receptor beta chains were all read from a single sample in a study of T cell repertoires in cytomegalovirus infection. Each CDR3 protein is one row after TCRdb ran MiXCR on the reads. The sample holds fewer than 1,000,000 distinct CDR3 sequences; 31% are singletons and the top ten take roughly 13%. No antigen has been assigned to these receptors. The sequencing used cultured CD8+ T cells from PBMCs, collected from culture after CMV antigen stimulation. The receptor source for this set is a human donor in good health (CMV status not recorded). Some clones in this sample may be carry-over from other donors' samples.

This chain uses TRBV6-4 with TRBJ1-2; 9 bases match TRBD1. The length of the CDR3 is 15 residues. The V gene end was trimmed by 2 bases and the J gene end by 4 bases; junction bases not matched to a gene: 5. CDR1 MRHNA and CDR2 SNTAGT come from the germline V gene. CDR3 nucleotide sequence: TGTGCCAGCAGTGACACCGGGACAGGGTTCTATGGCTACACCTTC. Its protein product is CASSDTGTGFYGYTF.

This clonotype has just a few counts. The chain has TRBV5-5 and TRBJ2-2; no firm D call. The V gene's germline CDR1 is SGHKS and CDR2 YYEKEE (reference sequence). The V and J ends lost 7 bases and 8 bases respectively, with 12 bases between them. The CDR3 covers 12 residues. CDR3 DNA: TGTGCCAGCTTTCACCCTGGGGGGGAGCTGTTTTTT. Amino acids: CASFHPGGELFF.

J is TRBJ2-7 and V is TRBV14; weak D call: TRBD2 (6 bases). V gave up 2 bases and J gave up 3 bases, with 20 bases separating them. Germline values: CDR1 SGHDN, CDR2 FVKESK. This CDR3 contains 17 residues. The CDR3 DNA reads TGTGCCAGCAGCCAACACTTCGACCGAACAGCGGGCTACGAGCAGTACTTC. Protein: CASSQHFDRTAGYEQYF.

The table lists this clonotype with a few counts. This sequence joins TRBV6-1 and TRBJ2-7; D not resolved. The CDR3 loop spans 14 amino acids. CDR1 MNHNS and CDR2 SASEGT come from the germline V gene. Deletions cut 3 bases from V and 3 bases from J, with 12 bases between. The CDR3 DNA follows: TGTGCCAGCAGTGAGGTTCTGGTGGGCTACGAGCAGTACGTC. Protein sequence: CASSEVLVGYEQYV.

The chain employs TRBV25-1 and TRBJ1-6; D possibly corresponds to TRBD1 (5 bases). The CDR3 is 16 residues long. CDR1 and CDR2 from the germline V gene are MGHDK and SYGVNS. Trimming stripped 3 bases from V and 0 bases from J, with 9 bases between. The CDR3 region has the DNA TGTGCCAGCAGTGACGGGGGGAGCTCCTATAATTCACCCCTCCACTTT. Translation gives CASSDGGSSYNSPLHF.

This clonotype was seen a handful of times. This chain uses TRBV6-2 or TRBV6-3 with TRBJ2-1; 13 bases fit TRBD2. V trimming: 7 bases; J trimming: 2 bases; junction bases outside the gene matches: 2. This CDR3 has 15 residues. The germline V gene encodes CDR1 MNHEY and CDR2 SVGEGT. Here the CDR3 reads CASKTSGGAYNEQFF. In nucleotides, the CDR3 is TGTGCCAGCAAAACTAGCGGGGGGGCCTACAATGAGCAGTTCTTC.

This clonotype came up many times. This chain uses TRBV7-8 with TRBJ2-1; TRBD2 is a possible D gene (5 bases). The CDR3 consists of 13 residues. Germline V CDR1 and CDR2: SGHVS, FQNEAQ. Trimming stripped 1 base from V and 7 bases from J, with 8 bases between. The CDR3 here is CASSLGQRNEQFF. In DNA, the CDR3 is TGTGCCAGCAGCTTAGGTCAGCGGAATGAGCAGTTCTTC.